A single sample gave rise to the 8 T cell receptor beta chains below, sequenced in a study of T cell changes during pregnancy in multiple sclerosis. Measured with immunoSEQ multiplex PCR; TCRdb has only the in-frame clones, and not every one. In the table there are some 21,000 clones, approximately 89% of which are singletons. Sequencing was performed on CD4+ T cells from peripheral blood mononuclear cells, taken in the third trimester of pregnancy. The source is a female donor with multiple sclerosis, enrolled in a pregnancy study.

This rearrangement joins TRBV15 to TRBJ2-7, with D possibly TRBD2 on 5 matching bases. The CDR3 runs 15 residues. V lost 1 base, J lost 1 base, and 11 bases lay in between. Germline CDR1 LNHNV, CDR2 YYDKDF (reference sequence). CDR3 sequence reads: CATSRVSGVSYEQYF. CDR3 nucleotide sequence: TGTGCCACCAGCAGAGTAAGCGGCGTATCCTACGAGCAGTACTTC. Based on the CDR3 plus reference TRBV15 and TRBJ2-7, the full variable domain is DAMVIQNPRYQVTQFGKPVTLSCSQTLNHNVMYWYQQKSSQAPKLLFHYYDKDFNNEADTPDNFQSRRPNTSFCFLDIRSPGLGDTAMYLCATSRVSGVSYEQYFGPGTRLTVT.

The chain carries TRBV7-3 and TRBJ1-6; TRBD1 is a possible D gene (5 bases). This CDR3 is 13 amino acids long. Germline CDR1 and CDR2: SGHTA and FQGTGA. With 4 bases removed from V and 11 bases from J, the gap between germline ends came to 12 bases. The CDR3, as DNA: TGTGCCAGCAGCTCGACGGGGGGTGCACCCCTCCACTTT. Protein product: CASSSTGGAPLHF.

The chain employs TRBV9 and TRBJ1-2, with 7 bases aligning to TRBD1. V shed 4 bases, J shed 2 bases, and the junction held 8 bases outside the gene matches. The CDR3 runs to 15 residues. Germline V gene lookup returns CDR1 SGDLS and CDR2 YYNGEE. Written as DNA, the CDR3 is TGTGCCAGCAGCTCAGAGGGACAGACGAACTATGGCTACACCTTC. Protein product: CASSSEGQTNYGYTF.

The chain is built from TRBV25-1 and TRBJ2-7; tentative D call: TRBD1 (6 bases). Germline V gene lookup returns CDR1 MGHDK and CDR2 SYGVNS. Trimming left V 9 bases short and J 3 bases short, with 18 bases between. The CDR3 totals 14 residues. The CDR3 protein is CASGRTDSFYEQYF. The CDR3 bases are TGTGCCAGTGGCAGGACAGACTCCTTCTACGAGCAGTACTTC.

CDR3 amino acids: CSVEDRQYYGYTF. As DNA, the CDR3 is TGCAGCGTTGAAGATAGACAGTACTATGGCTACACCTTC. V gene TRBV29-1 combines with J gene TRBJ1-2; possible D gene TRBD1, 5 bases. CDR3 length: 13 residues. Trimming removed 0 bases from V and 3 bases from J, with 8 bases in between. Per the germline V gene, CDR1 is SQVTM and CDR2 is ANQGSEA.

The V call is TRBV18, the J call TRBJ1-6, with a possible D match to TRBD1 (6 bases). The CDR3 has 15 residues. V gave up 2 bases and J gave up 8 bases, with 13 bases separating them. The germline V gene encodes CDR1 KGHSH and CDR2 LQKENI. The CDR3 nucleotides read TGTGCCAGCTCACCAGATCAGGGGATGGATTCACCCCTCCACTTT. Its protein product is CASSPDQGMDSPLHF.

This chain connects TRBV7-2 to TRBJ2-1; a possible D gene is TRBD1 (6 bases). The germline CDR1 and CDR2 sequences are SGHTA and FQGNSA. The V end was cut by 4 bases, the J end by 4 bases, with 14 bases between. The CDR3 extends over 15 amino acids. The CDR3 here is CASSYRVGGYNEQFF. DNA for the CDR3: TGTGCCAGCAGCTACAGGGTAGGGGGATACAATGAGCAGTTCTTC.

The V call is TRBV21-1, the J call TRBJ2-1; no check of the table's D call, TRBD2, against the DNA was made. TRBV21-1 is classified as a pseudogene. The CDR3 loop spans 18 amino acids. CDR3 loop: CASSTGGTSGGRFNEQFF. The CDR3 DNA is TGTGCCAGCAGCACCGGCGGGACTAGCGGGGGCCGATTTAACGAGCAGTTCTTC.